This TCR beta chain was sequenced for a study of CD8 T cells in Susac syndrome. Matching for age and sex applied to the controls, who were healthy donors. TEMRA cells were enriched by FACS, while CD8+ and CD4+ T cells were obtained through a negative isolation that was performed magnetically. RNA was extracted with the RNeasy kit, and a quantity of about 0.45 to 1 ug was reverse transcribed using random hexamers. Amplification of TCR beta CDR3 by immunoSEQ multiplex PCR spanned 54 Vbeta and 13 Jbeta. TCRdb redid the calling of the immunoSEQ multiplex PCR reads with MiXCR, one entry per CDR3 protein. The table records some 120,000 distinct CDR3 sequences, around 95% of them present only once. With 5 bases clipped from V and 7 bases from J, the junction kept 13 bases outside the gene matches. The CDR3 contains 15 residues. CDR1 and CDR2 (germline): SGHAT, FQNNGV.

The sequence derives from a human donor in good health. The genes are TRBV11-2 and TRBJ2-7; 8 bases are a match to TRBD1. The sequencing input was CD4+ T cells from PBMCs. The CDR3 bases are TGTGCCAGCAGCCTCCCGGGACAGGTAAAGTCGGAGCAGTACTTC. Translation gives CASSLPGQVKSEQYF.